This TCR beta chain is from a study of OX40 agonist ivuxolimab in advanced cancers. Study-wide findings and caveats: Compared with CD4+, CD8+ T cells on average had more expanded clones. At 0.1 to 3.0 mg/kg and by week 6, CD4+ and CD8+ T cells in the blood had expanded clonally. Clonal expansion in partial responders at 0.1-3.0 mg/kg ranked among the lowest. Normalized T-cell clonal expansion was also low in a subset of nonresponders.

As concerns this clone: The antigen is undetermined.

CDR3 size: 13 residues. The V end lost 2 bases, the J end lost 10 bases, and 14 bases lay between the germline ends. Germline CDR1 reads SGHDN; CDR2 reads FVKESK. Sequenced by immunoSEQ multiplex PCR; TCRdb stores in-frame clones only, minus some. This sample yields 50,000 to 70,000 clones, of which 87% are seen a single time; around 0.78% belongs to the top ten. This material consisted of CD4+ or CD8+ T cells sorted from blood, taken in a trial of the OX40 agonist ivuxolimab. The chain combines TRBV14 with TRBJ1-1; D is unresolved. This receptor was identified in an adult with an advanced solid tumor such as melanoma, head and neck, liver or kidney cancer. CDR3: CASSQFKASGAFF. In DNA, the CDR3 is TGTGCCAGCAGCCAATTTAAGGCGTCGGGAGCTTTCTTT.